Following are 3 T cell receptor beta chains from one sample sequenced in a study of cytomegalovirus exposure and HLA in healthy donors. The PCR employed 60 Vbeta primers together with 13 Jbeta primers. Some clones are missing from TCRdb's copy, which holds only in-frame ones; the method was immunoSEQ multiplex PCR. The sample shows some 150,000 clones, around 78% of them seen only once. Sequencing was performed on PBMCs. These receptors were collected from a man in his forties or fifties in good health and CMV-seronegative.

The chain recombines TRBV5-1 with TRBJ2-2; possible D gene TRBD1, 5 bases. CDR1 and CDR2 from the germline V gene are SGHRS and YFSETQ. The CDR3 covers 12 residues. V shed 3 bases and J shed 5 bases, with 5 bases lying between them. The CDR3 DNA reads TGCGCCAGCAGCTCAGGGACCGGGGAGCTGTTTTTT. Its protein is CASSSGTGELFF.

The V and J genes are TRBV11-2 and TRBJ2-1; D might be TRBD1 (6 bases). CDR1 is SGHAT and CDR2 is FQNNGV in the germline V gene. Trimming left V 5 bases short and J 9 bases short, with 23 bases between. The CDR3 loop spans 16 amino acids. The CDR3 sequence: CASSHFPRGVRGEQFF. The CDR3 coding sequence is TGTGCCAGCAGCCATTTCCCCCGCGGAGTCAGGGGTGAGCAGTTCTTC. The full variable domain, completed using reference TRBV11-2 and TRBJ2-1, is EAGVAQSPRYKIIEKRQSVAFWCNPISGHATLYWYQQILGQGPKLLIQFQNNGVVDDSQLPKDRFSAERLKGVDSTLKIQPAKLEDSAVYLCASSHFPRGVRGEQFFGPGTRLTVL.

J is TRBJ2-3 and V is TRBV6-5, with D possibly being TRBD2 (6 bases). Germline V gene sequence: CDR1 MNHEY, CDR2 SVGAGI. V gave up 4 bases and J gave up 6 bases, with 8 bases separating them. CDR3 length equals 12 residues. CDR3 residues: CASSSGSDTQYF. CDR3 nucleotide sequence: TGTGCCAGCAGTTCCGGGAGTGATACGCAGTATTTT.